These 8 T cell receptor beta chains were all obtained from the same sample, sequenced in a study of T cell responses to AZD1222 COVID-19 vaccine. Measured with immunoSEQ multiplex PCR; TCRdb has only the in-frame clones, and not every one. The repertoire holds some 200,000 clones, around 94% seen once, with less than 4% in the top ten. Material: peripheral blood, obtained 28 days after the second dose of the MenACWY control vaccine. The source is an adult who received the MenACWY meningococcal vaccine as a control.

This clone was recorded only once. The chain uses TRBV5-1 and TRBJ1-3; D unresolved. Germline V gene sequence: CDR1 SGHRS, CDR2 YFSETQ. The CDR3 sequence is 15 residues long. The V and J ends lost 0 bases and 5 bases respectively, with 12 bases between them. The CDR3 nucleotides are TGCGCCAGCAGCTTGGATTCGGGGATACGAAACACCATATATTTT. Its protein product is CASSLDSGIRNTIYF.

The DNA for the CDR3 is TGTGCCAGCAGAAAGGAAGGAGGACCCTACAATGAGCAGTTCTTC. Its protein is CASRKEGGPYNEQFF. This chain joins TRBV7-2 and TRBJ2-1, with D possibly TRBD2 on 5 matching bases. Trimming removed 6 bases from V and 2 bases from J, with 14 bases in between. The CDR3 length is 15 residues. Looked up from germline, CDR1 is SGHTA and CDR2 is FQGNSA.

V is TRBV10-3 and J is TRBJ1-4, with D unresolved. The V and J ends lost 2 bases and 5 bases respectively, with 6 bases between them. Germline V gene lookup returns CDR1 ENHRY and CDR2 SYGVKD. This CDR3 spans 13 amino acids. CDR3 nucleotide sequence: TGTGCCATCAGTGAGGGGCGAAATGAAAAACTGTTTTTT. Protein product: CAISEGRNEKLFF.

The V and J genes are TRBV19 and TRBJ2-7; the D is unclear. Between the trimmed V and J ends, which lost 4 bases and 9 bases, there was a span of 16 bases. Germline V gene lookup returns CDR1 LNHDA and CDR2 SQIVND (reference sequence). The CDR3 is 13 residues long. CDR3 bases: TGTGCCAGTAGTACACAGCTAGAAATCGGGCAGTACTTC. Translated: CASSTQLEIGQYF.

The gene calls are TRBV28 and TRBJ1-5; possible D gene TRBD1, 6 bases. The CDR3 is made up of 21 amino acids. Per germline, CDR1 MDHEN and CDR2 SYDVKM. V dropped 6 bases and J dropped 0 bases, with 30 bases sitting between them. The CDR3 loop reads CASSRFSRGIGKPRSNQPQHF. The CDR3 DNA reads as TGTGCCAGCAGCCGCTTCTCCAGGGGTATAGGAAAACCTCGTAGCAATCAGCCCCAGCATTTT.

Comments on this clone: Other DNA sequences in the sample encode the same CDR3. The V call is TRBV29-1, the J call TRBJ1-5, with D unclear. The CDR3 has 13 amino acids. V shed 4 bases and J shed 2 bases, with 9 bases lying between them. Germline CDR1 SQVTM, CDR2 ANQGSEA. The DNA for the CDR3 is TGCAGCGTTGGGTGGCAGGGCAATCAGCCCCAGCATTTT. Its translation is CSVGWQGNQPQHF.

CDR3 sequence reads: CASSQEEWTTGSYEQYF. The CDR3 nucleotides read TGTGCCAGCAGCCAGGAGGAATGGACGACCGGATCCTACGAGCAGTACTTC. The chain employs TRBV14 and TRBJ2-7; maybe TRBD2 (5 bases). Germline-derived CDR1 and CDR2 are SGHDN and FVKESK. The ends were cut back, 3 bases at V and 1 base at J, with 19 bases in the middle. The CDR3 length is 17 residues. Full variable domain (outside the CDR3, taken from reference TRBV14 and TRBJ2-7): EAGVTQFPSHSVIEKGQTVTLRCDPISGHDNLYWYRRVMGKEIKFLLHFVKESKQDESGMPNNRFLAERTGGTYSTLKVQPAELEDSGVYFCASSQEEWTTGSYEQYFGPGTRLTVT.

This clone was detected only a few times. The chain employs TRBV29-1 and TRBJ2-1; D is undetermined. Trimming took off 7 bases at V and 2 bases at J, with 12 bases between the two ends. This CDR3 contains 13 residues. Germline V gene sequence: CDR1 SQVTM, CDR2 ANQGSEA. CDR3 protein: CSAPDVTYNEQFF. The DNA of the CDR3 is TGCAGCGCCCCTGACGTGACCTACAATGAGCAGTTCTTC.